This T cell receptor (beta chain) appears in the sequencing data of a study of sequential checkpoint blockade in melanoma. The wider study: Maintenance nivolumab came after either treatment sequence.

Method: immunoSEQ multiplex PCR; TCRdb's copy keeps in-frame clones and lacks some. The data contain 13,000 to 15,000 clones, 52% of them seen just once; the ten biggest clones take up 15% to 20%. Treatment specified: randomized to nivolumab then ipilimumab (arm A) or the reverse (arm B). Sorted cells were live CD3+CD8+, lacking CD19 and CD56, from PBMCs. V was clipped by 2 bases and J by 5 bases; unmatched bases: 12. Germline CDR1 and CDR2: SGHRS and YFSETQ. The CDR3 spans 16 residues. This rearrangement joins TRBV5-1 to TRBJ2-7, with TRBD1 identical over 8 bases. The sample in question was CD8+ T cells sorted from blood (inferred from file names), obtained from a patient given nivolumab and ipilimumab in sequence. The sequence came from a human donor with melanoma. The CDR3 nucleotides are TGCGCCAGCAGCTTCAGGGGGCTAATAATGGTGAACGAGCAGTACTTC. Residues: CASSFRGLIMVNEQYF.